The 25 T cell receptor beta chains in this list originate from one sample, sequenced in a study of shared clonotypes between healthy human individuals. The method was immunoSEQ multiplex PCR; TCRdb's version includes in-frame clones alone and lacks a portion of them. The table shows a few million clones, with over 85% occurring only once. The sample comprised naive CD4+ T cells from PBMCs. Documented subset: CD45RA+ positively selected. The receptor source for this set is a young man in good health. Some clones in this sample may be carry-over from other donors' samples.

The chain carries TRBV19 and TRBJ1-5, with 7 bases lining up with TRBD1. Germline V gene sequence: CDR1 LNHDA, CDR2 SQIVND (reference sequence). V lost 7 bases to trimming and J lost 4 bases; unmatched junction nucleotides: 10. The CDR3 has 15 residues. This CDR3 is CASKGEGANNQPQHF. Written as DNA, the CDR3 is TGTGCCAGTAAAGGGGAGGGGGCGAATAATCAGCCCCAGCATTTT.

The rearrangement links TRBV7-9 to TRBJ2-7, with D tentatively TRBD1 (6 bases). CDR1 SEHNR and CDR2 FQNEAQ come from the germline V gene (reference sequence). This CDR3 spans 14 amino acids. Trimming took off 0 bases at V and 4 bases at J, with 10 bases between the two ends. CDR3 nucleotides: TGTGCCAGCAGCTTAGCCTCACAGGGTTACGAGCAGTACTTC. It translates to CASSLASQGYEQYF.

There are a few counts of this clone. This chain uses TRBV28 with TRBJ1-1; no definite D call. V was trimmed by 6 bases and J by 3 bases, leaving 11 bases between them. The CDR3 totals 13 residues. CDR1 is MDHEN, CDR2 SYDVKM, per germline. The CDR3 nucleotides are TGTGCCAGCAGCCCCCGGGCTGACACTGAAGCTTTCTTT. Its translation: CASSPRADTEAFF.

This sequence joins TRBV7-2 and TRBJ2-3; TRBD2 matches 7 bases. The V gene's germline CDR1 is SGHTA and CDR2 FQGNSA. Germline trimming cut 1 base from V and 5 bases from J; bases unmatched to any gene: 6. This CDR3 is 15 amino acids long. The CDR3 protein is CASSLEGGRGDTQYF. CDR3 sequence (DNA): TGTGCCAGCAGCTTAGAGGGAGGGCGGGGAGATACGCAGTATTTT.

The V call is TRBV5-1, the J call TRBJ1-1; D gene uncertain. The germline V gene has CDR1 SGHRS and CDR2 YFSETQ. The CDR3 consists of 14 residues. Trimming shortened V by 1 base and J by 5 bases, and 12 bases separated the two germline ends. The CDR3, as DNA: TGCGCCAGCAGCTTGTCAACCGGTTGGACTGAAGCTTTCTTT. The encoded protein is CASSLSTGWTEAFF.

The J gene is TRBJ2-7, the V gene TRBV27; the match to TRBD1 covers 9 bases. There are 13 residues in the CDR3. V lost 3 bases and J lost 7; bases outside the gene matches: 4. CDR1 and CDR2 from the germline V gene are MNHEY and SMNVEV (reference sequence). CDR3 amino acids: CASSLGQGREQYF. The DNA for the CDR3 is TGTGCCAGCAGTTTGGGACAGGGAAGGGAGCAGTACTTC.

The chain's CDR3 is CASSPWTGRPSYEQYF. CDR3 sequence (DNA): TGTGCCAGCAGCCCGTGGACAGGGCGCCCCTCCTACGAGCAGTACTTC. The rearrangement links TRBV5-4 to TRBJ2-7; 8 bases are shared with TRBD1. With V trimmed by 4 bases and J by 0 bases, 9 bases remained unmatched. The length of the CDR3 is 16 residues. The germline gives CDR1 SGHNT, CDR2 YYREEE (reference sequence).

The chain joins TRBV6-1 to TRBJ1-1, with D possibly TRBD1 on 5 matching bases. Germline-derived CDR1 and CDR2 are MNHNS and SASEGT. The CDR3 loop spans 14 amino acids. V was pared by 6 bases and J by 1 base, with 12 bases between. CDR3 protein: CASSSTGPNTEAFF. DNA for the CDR3: TGTGCCAGCAGCTCCACGGGGCCGAACACTGAAGCTTTCTTT.

The rearrangement joins TRBV28 to TRBJ2-1; no clear D. V lost 5 bases to trimming and J lost 4 bases, with 9 bases between them. CDR1 is MDHEN, CDR2 SYDVKM, per germline. This CDR3 has 13 residues. The CDR3 coding sequence is TGTGCCAGCAGTCCACTTGCGTACAATGAGCAGTTCTTC. Its protein is CASSPLAYNEQFF.

In DNA form, the CDR3 reads TGTGCCACCAGCAGAGCCCACAGGGGAGTCGGTACGCAGTATTTT. Its translation: CATSRAHRGVGTQYF. This chain links TRBV15 with TRBJ2-3, with 7 nucleotides matching TRBD1. Trimming removed 1 base from V and 8 bases from J; junction bases left unmatched: 9. The CDR3 has 15 amino acids. CDR1 and CDR2 from the germline V gene are LNHNV and YYDKDF (reference sequence). The entire variable domain, with the rest obtained from reference TRBV15 and TRBJ2-3, is as follows: DAMVIQNPRYQVTQFGKPVTLSCSQTLNHNVMYWYQQKSSQAPKLLFHYYDKDFNNEADTPDNFQSRRPNTSFCFLDIRSPGLGDTAMYLCATSRAHRGVGTQYFGPGTRLTVL.

The CDR3 protein is CASSVGWDSELFF. For the CDR3, the DNA is TGTGCCAGCAGTGTAGGGTGGGACAGCGAGCTGTTTTTT. The rearrangement uses TRBV2 and TRBJ2-2; 7 bases agree with TRBD1. The germline V gene encodes CDR1 SNHLY and CDR2 FYNNEI. The CDR3 contains 13 residues. The J segment lost 11 bases and the V segment lost 4 bases, leaving 7 bases of the junction unmatched.

The J gene is TRBJ2-3, the V gene TRBV9, with unresolved D. CDR1 and CDR2 (germline): SGDLS, YYNGEE. The CDR3 length is 17 residues. V was cut by 0 bases and J by 1 base, with 15 bases left in between. DNA for the CDR3: TGTGCCAGCAGCGTAGGTGTCAGTCAGAGACGCACAGATACGCAGTATTTT. Translation: CASSVGVSQRRTDTQYF. Filled out from reference TRBV9 and TRBJ2-3, the complete variable domain reads DSGVTQTPKHLITATGQRVTLRCSPRSGDLSVYWYQQSLDQGLQFLIQYYNGEERAKGNILERFSAQQFPDLHSELNLSSLELGDSALYFCASSVGVSQRRTDTQYFGPGTRLTVL.

The chain couples TRBV5-1 to TRBJ2-4; perhaps TRBD2 as D (6 bases). This CDR3 region has 17 residues. Germline V gene sequence: CDR1 SGHRS, CDR2 YFSETQ. Trimming took 0 bases from V and 8 from J, leaving 21 bases between them. CDR3 residues: CASSLGTAGNGLDIQYF. Here the CDR3 DNA reads TGCGCCAGCAGCTTGGGTACCGCGGGGAATGGGTTGGACATTCAGTACTTC.

In the case of this clone: Other DNA sequences in this sample translate to the same CDR3. This chain joins TRBV7-2 and TRBJ1-1; D is ambiguous. Germline loops: CDR1 SGHTA, CDR2 FQGNSA. The CDR3 covers 13 residues. The ends were cut back, 3 bases at V and 0 bases at J, with 5 bases in the middle. The CDR3 nucleotides read TGTGCCAGCAGCTTGCAGTTGAACACTGAAGCTTTCTTT. Amino acid sequence: CASSLQLNTEAFF.

V usage is TRBV19 and J usage is TRBJ2-6, with D possibly matching TRBD2 (5 bases). CDR3 length: 16 amino acids. The germline V gene encodes CDR1 LNHDA and CDR2 SQIVND (reference sequence). With 1 base removed from V and 1 base from J, the gap between germline ends came to 8 bases. CDR3 in DNA: TGTGCCAGTAGTATAGGATCGGGGTCTGGGGCCAACGTCCTGACTTTC. Translating it yields CASSIGSGSGANVLTF.

J is TRBJ2-7 and V is TRBV7-2; D is perhaps TRBD2 (6 bases). The CDR3 spans 14 residues. Looked up from germline, CDR1 is SGHTA and CDR2 is FQGNSA. Trimming left V 1 base short and J 2 bases short, with 9 bases between. The CDR3 loop is CASSLGLVAYEQYF. As DNA, the CDR3 is TGTGCCAGCAGCTTAGGACTAGTGGCCTACGAGCAGTACTTC.

The chain joins TRBV19 to TRBJ2-3, with TRBD2 matching 11 bases. V was clipped by 7 bases and J by 2 bases; unmatched bases: 8. Germline loops: CDR1 LNHDA, CDR2 SQIVND (reference sequence). The CDR3 sequence is 16 residues long. The CDR3 DNA reads TGTGCCAGTAATAACATAGCGGGAGGGTTCACAGATACGCAGTATTTT. Translating gives CASNNIAGGFTDTQYF.

The chain carries TRBV9 and TRBJ2-1; D call uncertain. Trimming cost V 6 bases and J 0 bases, with 13 bases left between them. The CDR3 sequence is 15 residues long. In germline, CDR1 is SGDLS, CDR2 YYNGEE. Here the CDR3 DNA reads TGTGCCAGCACTCTTGCAGCTAGCTCCTACAATGAGCAGTTCTTC. It codes for CASTLAASSYNEQFF.

The chain uses TRBV10-3 and TRBJ2-1; D remains ambiguous. The CDR3 loop spans 12 amino acids. V was cut by 6 bases and J by 8 bases, with 11 bases left in between. Per the germline V gene, CDR1 is ENHRY and CDR2 is SYGVKD. The CDR3 coding sequence is TGTGCCATCAGCGCGAGTAGTGATGAGCAGTTCTTC. This translates into CAISASSDEQFF.

This sequence joins TRBV5-1 and TRBJ2-7; 11 nucleotides agree with TRBD2. Trimming removed 0 bases from V and 5 bases from J; junction bases left unmatched: 4. The CDR3 contains 15 residues. Looked up from germline, CDR1 is SGHRS and CDR2 is YFSETQ. The CDR3 region is CASSLVPTSGNEQYF. The CDR3 DNA sequence: TGCGCCAGCAGCTTGGTTCCGACTAGCGGGAACGAGCAGTACTTC.

V gene TRBV19 combines with J gene TRBJ2-1, with 9 bases fitting TRBD2. Germline V lookup: CDR1 LNHDA, CDR2 SQIVND (reference sequence). V dropped 2 bases and J dropped 4; count of bases not matched to a gene: 9. This CDR3 has 17 residues. Written as DNA, the CDR3 is TGTGCCAGTAGTATAAGACTAGCGGACCCTTTATACAATGAGCAGTTCTTC. Translating gives CASSIRLADPLYNEQFF.

CDR3 sequence: CASSLGQGAGKTQYF. The CDR3 bases are TGCGCCAGCAGCTTGGGACAGGGGGCGGGAAAGACCCAGTACTTC. The chain recombines TRBV5-1 with TRBJ2-5; 10 bases map to TRBD1. Germline assignment: CDR1 SGHRS and CDR2 YFSETQ. V lost 0 bases to trimming and J lost 6 bases; unmatched junction nucleotides: 5. CDR3 length: 15 residues.

The chain is built from TRBV11-2 and TRBJ2-7, with 9 bases identical to TRBD1. Trimming cost V 3 bases and J 0 bases; bases outside gene matches: 3. The CDR3 contains 15 residues. Germline V gene lookup returns CDR1 SGHAT and CDR2 FQNNGV. In nucleotides, the CDR3 is TGTGCCAGCAGCTTGACAGGGGGGAGCTCCTACGAGCAGTACTTC. Translated: CASSLTGGSSYEQYF. The entire variable domain, with the rest obtained from reference TRBV11-2 and TRBJ2-7, is as follows: EAGVAQSPRYKIIEKRQSVAFWCNPISGHATLYWYQQILGQGPKLLIQFQNNGVVDDSQLPKDRFSAERLKGVDSTLKIQPAKLEDSAVYLCASSLTGGSSYEQYFGPGTRLTVT.

V usage is TRBV5-1 and J usage is TRBJ2-5; D is ambiguous. Germline loops: CDR1 SGHRS, CDR2 YFSETQ. Trimming took off 4 bases at V and 7 bases at J, with 17 bases between the two ends. CDR3 length: 14 residues. CDR3 sequence: CASSLIEGWRTQYF. DNA of the CDR3: TGCGCCAGCAGCCTAATTGAAGGGTGGAGGACCCAGTACTTC.

Notes on this clone: The sample carries other DNA sequences with the same CDR3. The chain links TRBV9 to TRBJ2-5; the D call may be TRBD1 or TRBD2 (5 bases each). Germline V gives CDR1 SGDLS, CDR2 YYNGEE. The CDR3 spans 14 residues. Trimming shortened V by 0 bases and J by 4 bases, and 10 bases separated the two germline ends. The CDR3 is CASSVEGGGETQYF. The CDR3 coding sequence is TGTGCCAGCAGCGTAGAGGGTGGGGGAGAGACCCAGTACTTC.